Sequencing of this TCR beta chain was carried out in a study of CD8 T cells in Susac syndrome. The V end was cut by 0 bases, the J end by 11 bases, with 20 bases between. CDR3 length equals 15 residues. Germline V lookup: CDR1 SGHNT, CDR2 YYREEE (reference sequence). Reverse transcription of about 0.5 to 1 ug RNA used random hexamers. One entry per CDR3 protein, called by TCRdb with MiXCR from the immunoSEQ multiplex PCR reads. The table includes about 140,000 distinct CDR3 sequences, around 93% detected once. Sequenced: CD8+ T cells from PBMCs. The receptor was isolated from a human donor with Susac syndrome. The V gene is TRBV5-4, the J gene TRBJ1-1; perhaps TRBD1 as D (5 bases). The CDR3 is CASSLDFTPSGGAFF. CDR3 nucleotide sequence: TGTGCCAGCAGCTTGGATTTTACACCATCCGGGGGGGCTTTCTTT.